The rows below give T cell receptor beta chains drawn from one sample of a study of cytomegalovirus exposure and HLA in healthy donors. Profiling relied on immunoSEQ multiplex PCR, and the TCRdb table lists in-frame clones only, not all of them. The sample lists about 150,000 clones, 60% to 85% seen once, with about 4% in the top ten. The sample was PBMCs. The receptors were sampled from a woman in her 40s in good health and CMV-seronegative. The CDR3 runs from the conserved cysteine through the conserved F or W. The order of the fields is CDR3 length, J gene, V gene, CDR3 protein.

>10|TRBJ2-1|TRBV10-2
CASSSGGQFF
>17|TRBJ2-1|TRBV11-2
CASRLTFNSGSSHEQFF
>12|TRBJ1-2|TRBV29-1
CSVGDSDYGYTF
>14|TRBJ2-4|TRBV5-1
CASRFTSGGNIQYF
>15|TRBJ2-1|TRBV27
CASSLQRGGLNEQFF
>16|TRBJ2-7|TRBV10-3
CAISELAGPSSYEQYF
>16|TRBJ2-2|TRBV28
CASSSGQGTVTGELFF
>14|TRBJ1-1|TRBV11-2
CASSLQGMNTEAFF
>13|TRBJ2-3|TRBV7-9
CASSLFFTDTQYF
>14|TRBJ1-1|TRBV10-3
CAIRSDRGDTEAFF
>16|TRBJ1-4|TRBV7-8
CASSLGSGTGEEKLFF
>13|TRBJ1-1|TRBV5-1
CASSLPQNTEAFF
>19|TRBJ2-6|TRBV27
CASSPGTGILLSGANVLTF
>17|TRBJ2-4|TRBV18
CASSPAGVRSHPNIQYF
>15|TRBJ2-2|TRBV4-1
CASSQVGQGTGELFF
>14|TRBJ2-7|TRBV14
CASSQLAGDYEQYF
>15|TRBJ1-2|TRBV7-9
CASSLSEWTHYGYTF
>14|TRBJ1-2|TRBV5-1
CASQLGQGGYGYTF
>13|TRBJ2-2|TRBV27
CASSPVNAGELFF
>14|TRBJ1-3|TRBV6-6
CASSSQVPGNTIYF
>13|TRBJ1-1|TRBV5-1
CASSLLGGGEAFF
>15|TRBJ2-7|TRBV10-3
CAIRETLAGSYEQYF
>12|TRBJ2-7|TRBV29-1
CSFRDSIYEQYF
>14|TRBJ2-7|TRBV6-5
CASIAGWGSYEQYF
>16|TRBJ2-7|TRBV2
CASSEGSSGSLYEQYF
>15|TRBJ2-7|TRBV4-1
CASSLPGQGSYEQYF
>10|TRBJ1-1|TRBV2
CASKGYEAFF
>14|TRBJ2-1|TRBV7-2
CASSLAGGGNEQFF
>15|TRBJ1-4|TRBV5-6
CASSLAGWSPEKLFF
>12|TRBJ1-1|TRBV7-9
CASSSGQGEAFF
>16|TRBJ2-7|TRBV28
CASSPRSSPGSYEQYF
>14|TRBJ2-2|TRBV7-2
CASSLDRVSVELFF
>16|TRBJ2-1|TRBV7-2
CASSFPRGAGYNEQFF
>14|TRBJ1-5|TRBV9
CASSLTGDNQPQHF
>14|TRBJ1-2|TRBV2
CASSGGQGYKGYTF
>15|TRBJ1-5|TRBV18
CASSPNSQGNQPQHF
>14|TRBJ1-1|TRBV2
CASSEGGQNTEAFF
>15|TRBJ1-5|TRBV7-8
CASTKNGGARQPQHF
>16|TRBJ1-2|TRBV9
CASSGRRVGTGGGYTF
>15|TRBJ1-2|TRBV7-9
CASSFAGTGVHGYTF
>14|TRBJ1-1|TRBV6-4
CASTPTGANTEAFF
>15|-|TRBV6-1
CASIPIPGQGYEQYF
>15|TRBJ1-2|TRBV28
CASSSSLSRNYGYTF
>13|TRBJ2-7|TRBV29-1
CSVEGQGAYEQYF
>18|TRBJ1-1|TRBV28
CASSAPTGQNFLNTEAFF
>13|TRBJ2-7|TRBV2
CASRGGASYEQYF
>13|TRBJ1-5|TRBV28
CASERVSNQPQHF